This TCR beta chain appears in the sequencing data of a study of response to subunit inactivated influenza vaccine. This clonotype was seen a handful of times. Its matching antigen is unknown. The study's findings and limits: After each seasonal influenza vaccination, few new T cells are recruited, the authors suggested.

Between the trimmed V and J ends, which lost 6 bases and 6 bases, there was a span of 12 bases. The germline V gene has CDR1 MNHEY and CDR2 SVGEGT. The CDR3 has 12 residues. TCRdb independently ran MiXCR on the RT-PCR reads; one entry per CDR3 protein. The sample has hundreds of thousands of distinct CDR3 sequences, 10% to 15% seen once. Here the sequenced sample was PBMCs from blood, taken on the day of vaccination. The V gene is TRBV6-2 or TRBV6-3, the J gene TRBJ2-7, with D perhaps TRBD1 or TRBD2 (5 bases each). This clonotype was sampled from a man aged 50-60 years who received an inactivated influenza vaccine. DNA for the CDR3: TGTGCCAGCAGAAAGATCGGGGCCGAGCAGTACTTC. Encoded protein: CASRKIGAEQYF.